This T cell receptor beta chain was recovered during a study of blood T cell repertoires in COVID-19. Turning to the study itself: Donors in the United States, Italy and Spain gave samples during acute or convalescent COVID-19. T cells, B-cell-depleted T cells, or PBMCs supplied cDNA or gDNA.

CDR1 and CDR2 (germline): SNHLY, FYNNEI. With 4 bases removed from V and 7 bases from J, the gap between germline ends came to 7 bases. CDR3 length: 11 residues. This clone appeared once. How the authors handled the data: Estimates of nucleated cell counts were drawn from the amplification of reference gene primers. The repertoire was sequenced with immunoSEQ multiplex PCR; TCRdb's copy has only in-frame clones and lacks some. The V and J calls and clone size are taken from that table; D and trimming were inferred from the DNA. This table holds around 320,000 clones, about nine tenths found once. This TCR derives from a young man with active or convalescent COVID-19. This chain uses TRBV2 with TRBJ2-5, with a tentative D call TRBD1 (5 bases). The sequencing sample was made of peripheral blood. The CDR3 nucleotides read TGTGCCAGCAGTGGTACAGGGACCCAGTACTTC. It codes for CASSGTGTQYF.